This T cell receptor (beta chain) was observed in a study of blood T cell repertoires in COVID-19. In the authors' workflow: Amplification of reference gene primers was used by the study to estimate nucleated cell counts. The assay was immunoSEQ multiplex PCR, and TCRdb's table has in-frame clones only and misses some. That table is the source of V, J and clone size, and D and trimming were worked out from the DNA. The data show 130,000 or so clones, more than 80% seen once. Germline loops: CDR1 MNHEY, CDR2 SMNVEV (reference sequence). This CDR3 has 15 residues. V shed 5 bases and J 6 bases; nucleotides not matched to a gene: 9.

The chain has TRBV27 and TRBJ1-1; 10 bases agree with TRBD1. This receptor was obtained from a man between 65 and 79 years old with active or convalescent COVID-19. Sequences were obtained from peripheral blood. The chain's CDR3 is CASSHFGTGAPEAFF. CDR3 in DNA: TGTGCCAGCAGTCACTTCGGGACAGGGGCCCCTGAAGCTTTCTTT.